This TCR beta chain was sequenced during a study of blood T cell repertoires in COVID-19. Study-wide background: Acute-phase and convalescent COVID-19 samples originated in the United States, Italy and Spain. From T cells, B-cell-depleted T cells, or PBMCs came the material, which was cDNA or gDNA.

Methods used by the authors: Using reference gene primer amplification, nucleated cell counts were estimated. Some clones are missing from TCRdb's copy, which holds only in-frame ones; the method was immunoSEQ multiplex PCR. The V and J calls and clone size come from that table; D and trimming were worked out from the DNA. The table includes 200,000 to 250,000 clones, around four fifths detected once. Per the germline V gene, CDR1 is SGHRS and CDR2 is YFSETQ. The V end was cut by 4 bases, the J end by 1 base, with 10 bases between. The CDR3 spans 14 residues. The clonotype originates from a man aged 30-40 years with active or convalescent COVID-19. This chain joins TRBV5-1 and TRBJ2-3; D ambiguous. The sample consisted of peripheral blood. The CDR3 is CASSRGEGTDTQYF. DNA for the CDR3: TGCGCCAGCAGCCGAGGAGAGGGCACAGATACGCAGTATTTT.